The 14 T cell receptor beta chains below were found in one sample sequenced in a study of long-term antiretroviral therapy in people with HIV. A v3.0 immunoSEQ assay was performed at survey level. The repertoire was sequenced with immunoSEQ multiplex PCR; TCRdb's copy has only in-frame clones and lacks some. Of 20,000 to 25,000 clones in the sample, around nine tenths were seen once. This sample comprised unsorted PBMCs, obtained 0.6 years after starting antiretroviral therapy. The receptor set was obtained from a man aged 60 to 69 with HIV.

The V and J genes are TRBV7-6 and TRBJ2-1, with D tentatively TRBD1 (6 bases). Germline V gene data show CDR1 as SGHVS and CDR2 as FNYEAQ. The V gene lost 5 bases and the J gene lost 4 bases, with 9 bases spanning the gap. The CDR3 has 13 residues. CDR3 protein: CASSRTEYNEQFF. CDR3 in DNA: TGTGCCAGCAGCCGGACAGAGTACAATGAGCAGTTCTTC. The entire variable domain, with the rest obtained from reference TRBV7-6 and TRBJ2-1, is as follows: GAGVSQSPRYKVTKRGQDVALRCDPISGHVSLYWYRQALGQGPEFLTYFNYEAQQDKSGLPNDRFSAERPEGSISTLTIQRTEQRDSAMYRCASSRTEYNEQFFGPGTRLTVL.

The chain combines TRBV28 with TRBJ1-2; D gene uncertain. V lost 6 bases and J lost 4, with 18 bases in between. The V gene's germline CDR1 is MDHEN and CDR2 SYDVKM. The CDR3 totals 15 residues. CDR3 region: CASSREGLLFYGYTF. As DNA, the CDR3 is TGTGCCAGCAGCCGCGAGGGCCTCCTTTTCTATGGCTACACCTTC.

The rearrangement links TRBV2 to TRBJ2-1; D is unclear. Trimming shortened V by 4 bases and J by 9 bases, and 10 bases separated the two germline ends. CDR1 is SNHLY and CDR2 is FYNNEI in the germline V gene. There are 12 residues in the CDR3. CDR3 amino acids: CASSASGSEQFF. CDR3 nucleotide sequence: TGTGCCAGCAGTGCTTCCGGGTCTGAGCAGTTCTTC. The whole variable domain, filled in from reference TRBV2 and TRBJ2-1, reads EPEVTQTPSHQVTQMGQEVILRCVPISNHLYFYWYRQILGQKVEFLVSFYNNEISEKSEIFDDQFSVERPDGSNFTLKIRSTKLEDSAMYFCASSASGSEQFFGPGTRLTVL.

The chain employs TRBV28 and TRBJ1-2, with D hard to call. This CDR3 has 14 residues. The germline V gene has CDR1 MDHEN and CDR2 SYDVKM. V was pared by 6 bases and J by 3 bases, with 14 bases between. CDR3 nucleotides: TGTGCCAGCAGCGACCCACGGGGTTACTATGGCTACACCTTC. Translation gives CASSDPRGYYGYTF.

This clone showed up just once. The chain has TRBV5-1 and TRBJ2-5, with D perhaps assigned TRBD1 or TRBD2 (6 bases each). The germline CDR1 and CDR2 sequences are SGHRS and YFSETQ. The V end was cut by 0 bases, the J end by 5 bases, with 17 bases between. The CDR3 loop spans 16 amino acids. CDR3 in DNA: TGCGCCAGCAGCTTGGATCAAGCAGGGGCGGGGGAGACCCAGTACTTC. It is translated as CASSLDQAGAGETQYF.

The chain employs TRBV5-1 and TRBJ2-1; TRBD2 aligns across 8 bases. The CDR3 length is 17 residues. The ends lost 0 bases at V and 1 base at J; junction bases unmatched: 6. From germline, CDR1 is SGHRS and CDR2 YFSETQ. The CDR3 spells CASSLALAGLSYNEQFF. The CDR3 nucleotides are TGCGCCAGCAGCTTGGCATTAGCGGGGTTATCCTACAATGAGCAGTTCTTC.

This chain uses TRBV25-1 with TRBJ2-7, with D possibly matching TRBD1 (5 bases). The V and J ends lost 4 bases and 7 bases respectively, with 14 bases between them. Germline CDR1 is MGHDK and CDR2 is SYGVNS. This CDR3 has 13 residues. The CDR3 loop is CASSGASTAEQYF. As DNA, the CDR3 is TGTGCCAGCAGTGGGGCATCGACAGCTGAGCAGTACTTC.

The chain's CDR3 is CATGNWGTQETQYF. DNA of the CDR3: TGTGCCACCGGGAATTGGGGTACCCAAGAGACCCAGTACTTC. This chain connects TRBV6-5 to TRBJ2-5; TRBD2 might be the D (5 bases). Trimming left V 10 bases short and J 1 base short, with 16 bases between. The CDR3 is 14 residues long. CDR1 and CDR2 (germline): MNHEY, SVGAGI.

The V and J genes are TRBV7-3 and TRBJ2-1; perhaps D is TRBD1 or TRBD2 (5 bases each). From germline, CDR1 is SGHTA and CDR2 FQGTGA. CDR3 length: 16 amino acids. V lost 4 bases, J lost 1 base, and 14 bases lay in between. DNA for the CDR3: TGTGCCAGCAGCTCCTCAGGGAGAGGGTCCTACAATGAGCAGTTCTTC. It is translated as CASSSSGRGSYNEQFF.

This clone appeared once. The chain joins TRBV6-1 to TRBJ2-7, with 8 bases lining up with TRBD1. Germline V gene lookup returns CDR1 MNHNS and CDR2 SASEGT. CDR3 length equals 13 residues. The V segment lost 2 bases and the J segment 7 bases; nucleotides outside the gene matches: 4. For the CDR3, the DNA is TGTGCCAGCAGTGAACAGGGGGCCGGGGAGCAGTACTTC. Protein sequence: CASSEQGAGEQYF.

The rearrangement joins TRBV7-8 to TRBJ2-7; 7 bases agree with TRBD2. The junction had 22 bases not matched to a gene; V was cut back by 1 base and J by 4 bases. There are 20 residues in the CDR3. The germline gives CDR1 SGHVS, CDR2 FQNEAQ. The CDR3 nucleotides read TGTGCCAGCAGCTTAGACACCTGGCAGTTGTTAGGGAGGGCCGGGTACGAGCAGTACTTC. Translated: CASSLDTWQLLGRAGYEQYF.

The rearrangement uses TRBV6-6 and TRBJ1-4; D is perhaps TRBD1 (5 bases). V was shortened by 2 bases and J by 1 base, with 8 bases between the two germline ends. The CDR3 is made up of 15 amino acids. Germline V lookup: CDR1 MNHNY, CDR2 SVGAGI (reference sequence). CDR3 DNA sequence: TGTGCCAGCAGTTACGGGACGGTAACTAATGAAAAACTGTTTTTT. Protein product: CASSYGTVTNEKLFF.

CDR3 coding DNA: TGCGCCAGCAGTGCGGGTTGGGATGGCTACACCTTC. Translation gives CASSAGWDGYTF. The V gene is TRBV10-2, the J gene TRBJ1-2, with unresolved D. The V end was cut by 4 bases, the J end by 6 bases, with 9 bases between. The CDR3 has 12 amino acids. Looked up from germline, CDR1 is WSHSY and CDR2 is SAAADI.

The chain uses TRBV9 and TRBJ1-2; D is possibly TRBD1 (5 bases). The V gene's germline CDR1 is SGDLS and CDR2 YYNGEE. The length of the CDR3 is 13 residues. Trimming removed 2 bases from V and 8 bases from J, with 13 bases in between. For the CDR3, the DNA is TGTGCCAGCAGCGTGTTTCAGGGCTCCGGCTACACCTTC. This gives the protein CASSVFQGSGYTF.